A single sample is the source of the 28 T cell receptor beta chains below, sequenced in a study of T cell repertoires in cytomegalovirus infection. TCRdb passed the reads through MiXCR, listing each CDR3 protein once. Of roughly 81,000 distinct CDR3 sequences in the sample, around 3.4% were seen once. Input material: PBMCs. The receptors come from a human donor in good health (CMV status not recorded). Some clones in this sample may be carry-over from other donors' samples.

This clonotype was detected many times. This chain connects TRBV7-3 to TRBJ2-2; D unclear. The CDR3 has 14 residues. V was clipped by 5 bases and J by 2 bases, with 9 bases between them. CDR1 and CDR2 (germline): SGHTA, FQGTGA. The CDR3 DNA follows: TGTGCCAGCAGCCTTATTCACAACACCGGGGAGCTGTTTTTT. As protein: CASSLIHNTGELFF.

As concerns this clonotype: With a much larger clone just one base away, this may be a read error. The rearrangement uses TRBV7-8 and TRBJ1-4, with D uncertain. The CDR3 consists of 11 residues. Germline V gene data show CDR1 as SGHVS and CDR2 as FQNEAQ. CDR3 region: CVSSSGLKLFF. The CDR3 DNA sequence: TGTGTCAGCAGCTCCGGGCTTAAACTGTTTTTT. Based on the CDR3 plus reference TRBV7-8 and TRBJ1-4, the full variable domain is GAGVSQSPRYKVAKRGQDVALRCDPISGHVSLFWYQQALGQGPEFLTYFQNEAQLDKSGLPSDRFFAERPEGSVSTLKIQRTQQEDSAVYLCVSSSGLKLFFGSGTQLSVL.

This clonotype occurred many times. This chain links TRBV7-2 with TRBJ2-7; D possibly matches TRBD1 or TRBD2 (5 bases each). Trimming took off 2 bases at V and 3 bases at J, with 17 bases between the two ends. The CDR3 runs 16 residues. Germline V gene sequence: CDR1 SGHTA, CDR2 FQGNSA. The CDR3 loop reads CASSLTSGTELYEQYF. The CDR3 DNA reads TGTGCCAGCAGCTTAACATCCGGGACGGAGCTCTACGAGCAGTACTTC.

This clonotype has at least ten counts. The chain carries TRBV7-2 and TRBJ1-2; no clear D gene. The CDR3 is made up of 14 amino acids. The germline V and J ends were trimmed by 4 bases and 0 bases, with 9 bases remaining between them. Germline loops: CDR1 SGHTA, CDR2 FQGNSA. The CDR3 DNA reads TGTGCCAGCAGCTCAGACCAGACTAACTATGGCTACACCTTC. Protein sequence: CASSSDQTNYGYTF.

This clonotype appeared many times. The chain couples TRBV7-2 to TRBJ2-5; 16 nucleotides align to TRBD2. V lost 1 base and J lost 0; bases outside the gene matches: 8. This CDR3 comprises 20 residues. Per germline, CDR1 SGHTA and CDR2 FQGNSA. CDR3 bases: TGTGCCAGCAGCTTAGTTCCGGGACTAGCGGGGGGGAGGTACCAAGAGACCCAGTACTTC. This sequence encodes CASSLVPGLAGGRYQETQYF.

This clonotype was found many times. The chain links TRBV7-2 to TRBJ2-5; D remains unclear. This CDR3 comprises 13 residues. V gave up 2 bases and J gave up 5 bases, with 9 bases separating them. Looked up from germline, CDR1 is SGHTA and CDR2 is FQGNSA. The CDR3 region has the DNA TGTGCCAGCAGCTTAAGTGGTGGGGAGACCCAGTACTTC. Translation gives CASSLSGGETQYF.

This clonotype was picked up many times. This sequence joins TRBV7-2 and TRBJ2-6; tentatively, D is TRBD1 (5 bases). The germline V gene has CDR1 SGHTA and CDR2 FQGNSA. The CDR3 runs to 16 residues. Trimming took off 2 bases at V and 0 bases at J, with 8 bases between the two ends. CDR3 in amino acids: CASSLQGLSGANVLTF. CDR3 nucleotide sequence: TGTGCCAGCAGCTTACAGGGCCTCTCTGGGGCCAACGTCCTGACTTTC. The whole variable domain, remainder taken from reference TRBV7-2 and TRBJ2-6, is GAGVSQSPSNKVTEKGKDVELRCDPISGHTALYWYRQSLGQGLEFLIYFQGNSAPDKSGLPSDRFSAERTGGSVSTLTIQRTQQEDSAVYLCASSLQGLSGANVLTFGAGSRLTVL.

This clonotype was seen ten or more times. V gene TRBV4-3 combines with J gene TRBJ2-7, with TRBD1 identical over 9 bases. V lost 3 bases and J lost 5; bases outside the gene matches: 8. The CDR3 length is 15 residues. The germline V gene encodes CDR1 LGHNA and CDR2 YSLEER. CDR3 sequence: CASSQPGQGPDEQYF. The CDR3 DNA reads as TGCGCCAGCAGCCAGCCGGGACAGGGACCCGACGAGCAGTACTTC.

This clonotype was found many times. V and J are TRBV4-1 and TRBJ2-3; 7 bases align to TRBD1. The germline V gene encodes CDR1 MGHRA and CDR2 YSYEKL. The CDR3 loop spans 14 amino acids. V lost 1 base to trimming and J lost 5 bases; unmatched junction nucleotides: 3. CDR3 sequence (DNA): TGCGCCAGCAGCCAAGTGCAGGGGGAAGATACGCAGTATTTT. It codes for CASSQVQGEDTQYF.

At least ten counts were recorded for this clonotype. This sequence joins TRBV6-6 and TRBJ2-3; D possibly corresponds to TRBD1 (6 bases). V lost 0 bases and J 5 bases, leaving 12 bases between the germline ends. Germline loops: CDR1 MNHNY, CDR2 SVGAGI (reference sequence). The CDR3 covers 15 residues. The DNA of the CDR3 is TGTGCCAGCAGTTACTCGGGGGCTTTGGGAGATACGCAGTATTTT. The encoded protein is CASSYSGALGDTQYF.

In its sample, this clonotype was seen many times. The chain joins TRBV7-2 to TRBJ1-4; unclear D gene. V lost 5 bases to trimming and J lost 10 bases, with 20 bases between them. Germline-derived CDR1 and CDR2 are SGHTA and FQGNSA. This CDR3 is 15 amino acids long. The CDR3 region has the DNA TGTGCCAGCAGCCAATCGGCGGCCTTAGGTGGAAAACTGTTTTTT. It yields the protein CASSQSAALGGKLFF.

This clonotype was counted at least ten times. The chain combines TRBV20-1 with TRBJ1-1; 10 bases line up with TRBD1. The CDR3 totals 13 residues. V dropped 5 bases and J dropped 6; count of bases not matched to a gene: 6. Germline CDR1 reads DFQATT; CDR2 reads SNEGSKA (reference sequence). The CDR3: CSAPGQGRAEAFF. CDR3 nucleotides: TGCAGTGCTCCGGGACAGGGGAGAGCTGAAGCTTTCTTT.

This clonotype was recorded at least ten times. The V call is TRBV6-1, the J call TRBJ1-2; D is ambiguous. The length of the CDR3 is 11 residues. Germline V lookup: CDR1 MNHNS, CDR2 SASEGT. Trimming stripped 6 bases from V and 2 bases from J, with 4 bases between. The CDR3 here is CASRRNYGYTF. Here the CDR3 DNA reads TGTGCCAGCAGGAGGAACTATGGCTACACCTTC.

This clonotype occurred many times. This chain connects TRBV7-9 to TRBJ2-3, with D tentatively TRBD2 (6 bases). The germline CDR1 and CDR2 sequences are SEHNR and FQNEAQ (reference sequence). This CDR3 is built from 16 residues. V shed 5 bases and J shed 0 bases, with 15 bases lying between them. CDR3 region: CASSALAGTSTDTQYF. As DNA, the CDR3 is TGTGCCAGCAGCGCATTGGCGGGGACTAGCACAGATACGCAGTATTTT.

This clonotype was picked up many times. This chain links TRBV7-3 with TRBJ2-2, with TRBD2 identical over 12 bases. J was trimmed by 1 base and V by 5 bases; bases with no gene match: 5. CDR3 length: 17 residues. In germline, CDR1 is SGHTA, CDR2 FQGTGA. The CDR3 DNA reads TGTGCCAGCAGCCGCCTAGCGGGGGGGCTGAACACCGGGGAGCTGTTTTTT. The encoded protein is CASSRLAGGLNTGELFF.

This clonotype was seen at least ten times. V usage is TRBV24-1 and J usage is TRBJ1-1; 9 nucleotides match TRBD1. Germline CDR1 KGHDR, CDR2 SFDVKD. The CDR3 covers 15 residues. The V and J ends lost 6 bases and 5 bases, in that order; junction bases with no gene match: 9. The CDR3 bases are TGTGCCACCAGTCCGGGACAGGGACATAGTACTGAAGCTTTCTTT. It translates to CATSPGQGHSTEAFF.

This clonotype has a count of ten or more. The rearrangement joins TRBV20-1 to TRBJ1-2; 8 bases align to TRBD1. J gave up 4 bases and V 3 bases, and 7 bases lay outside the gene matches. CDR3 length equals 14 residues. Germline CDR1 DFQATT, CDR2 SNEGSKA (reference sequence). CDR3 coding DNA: TGCAGTGCTAGCCTTGACAGGGGATCCTATGGCTACACCTTC. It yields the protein CSASLDRGSYGYTF.

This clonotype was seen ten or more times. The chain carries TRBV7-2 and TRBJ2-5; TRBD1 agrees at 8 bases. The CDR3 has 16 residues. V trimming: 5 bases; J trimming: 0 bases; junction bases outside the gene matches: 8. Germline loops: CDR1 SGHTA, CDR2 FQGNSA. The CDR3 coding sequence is TGTGCCAGCAGCCCAACAGGGGGTAACCACCAAGAGACCCAGTACTTC. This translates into CASSPTGGNHQETQYF.

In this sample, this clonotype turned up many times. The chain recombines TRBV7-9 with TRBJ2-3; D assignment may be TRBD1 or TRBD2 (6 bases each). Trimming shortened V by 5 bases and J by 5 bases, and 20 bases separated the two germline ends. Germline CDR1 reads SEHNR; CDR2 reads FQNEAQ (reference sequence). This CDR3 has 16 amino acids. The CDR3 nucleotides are TGTGCCAGCAGCCTGAGACGGGGGCAGATGGGAGATACGCAGTATTTT. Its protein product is CASSLRRGQMGDTQYF.

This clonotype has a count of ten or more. Written as DNA, the CDR3 is TGTGCCAGCACCCGGGACAGGCATGAAAAACTGTTTTTT. Protein product: CASTRDRHEKLFF. The chain is built from TRBV12-3 or TRBV12-4 and TRBJ1-4; 8 bases are shared with TRBD1. The trim removed 7 bases at V and 6 bases at J, leaving 4 bases unmatched. This CDR3 spans 13 amino acids.

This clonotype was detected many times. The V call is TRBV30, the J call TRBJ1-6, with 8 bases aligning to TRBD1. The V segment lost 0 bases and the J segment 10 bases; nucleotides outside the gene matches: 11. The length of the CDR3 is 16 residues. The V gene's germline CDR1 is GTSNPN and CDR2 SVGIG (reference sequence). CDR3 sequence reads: CAWSVRIGQGRSPLHF. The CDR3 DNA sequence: TGTGCCTGGAGTGTACGAATCGGACAGGGTAGATCACCCCTCCACTTT.

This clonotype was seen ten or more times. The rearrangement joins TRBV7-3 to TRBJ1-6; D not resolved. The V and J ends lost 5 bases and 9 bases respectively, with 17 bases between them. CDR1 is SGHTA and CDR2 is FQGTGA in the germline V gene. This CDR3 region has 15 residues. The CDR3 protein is CASSLKGHHGSPLHF. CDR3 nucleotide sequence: TGTGCCAGCAGCCTGAAAGGGCACCATGGTTCACCCCTCCACTTT.

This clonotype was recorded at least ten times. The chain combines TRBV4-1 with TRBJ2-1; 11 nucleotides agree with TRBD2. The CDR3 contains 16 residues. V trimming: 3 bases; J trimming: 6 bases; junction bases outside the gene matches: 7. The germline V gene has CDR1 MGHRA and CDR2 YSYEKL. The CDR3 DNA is TGCGCCAGCAGCCAGTGGGGACTAGCGGAGACCAATGAGCAGTTCTTC. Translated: CASSQWGLAETNEQFF.

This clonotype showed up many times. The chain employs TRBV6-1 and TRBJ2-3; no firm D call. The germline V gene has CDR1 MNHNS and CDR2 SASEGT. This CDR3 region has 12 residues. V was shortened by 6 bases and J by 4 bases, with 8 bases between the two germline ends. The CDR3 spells CASSETPDTQYF. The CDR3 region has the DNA TGTGCCAGCAGCGAAACTCCAGATACGCAGTATTTT.

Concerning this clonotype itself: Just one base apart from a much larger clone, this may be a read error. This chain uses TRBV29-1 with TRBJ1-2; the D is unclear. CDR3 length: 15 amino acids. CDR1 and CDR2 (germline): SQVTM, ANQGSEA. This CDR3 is CNAGRVGGANYGYTF. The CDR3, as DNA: TGCAACGCTGGACGTGTCGGCGGCGCTAACTATGGCTACACCTTC.

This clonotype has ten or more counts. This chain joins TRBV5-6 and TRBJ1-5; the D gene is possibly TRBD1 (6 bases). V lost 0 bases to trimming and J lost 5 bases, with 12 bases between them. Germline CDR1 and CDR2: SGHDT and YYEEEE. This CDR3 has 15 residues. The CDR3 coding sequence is TGTGCCAGCAGCTTGGGGTGGGACATCTATCAGCCCCAGCATTTT. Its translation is CASSLGWDIYQPQHF.

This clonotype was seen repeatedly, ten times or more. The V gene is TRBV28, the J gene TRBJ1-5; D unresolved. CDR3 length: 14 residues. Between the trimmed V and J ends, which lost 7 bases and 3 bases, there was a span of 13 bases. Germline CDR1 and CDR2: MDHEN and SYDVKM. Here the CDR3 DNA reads TGTGCCAGCACCAAAATGGAGTTCAATCAGCCCCAGCATTTT. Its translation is CASTKMEFNQPQHF.

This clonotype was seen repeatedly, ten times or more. This chain's CDR3 is CASSPDGTNTGELFF. The DNA of the CDR3 is TGTGCCAGCAGCCCTGACGGCACGAACACCGGGGAGCTGTTTTTT. V is TRBV11-3 and J is TRBJ2-2; no clear D. Germline CDR1 is SGHNT and CDR2 is YENEEA. The CDR3 runs 15 residues. V was trimmed by 5 bases and J by 0 bases, leaving 10 bases between them.